Listed below are T cell receptor beta chains from one sample, sequenced in a study of blood T cell repertoires in COVID-19. Repertoires were generated with immunoSEQ multiplex PCR, while TCRdb's copy carries only in-frame clones and drops some. The profile shows about 130,000 clones, approximately 85% of them singletons. The sequencing sample was made of peripheral blood. These receptors all come from a human donor in a cohort sampled during active COVID-19. CDR3s include the opening cysteine and the closing phenylalanine or tryptophan. The D gene is left open where the match is weak. Not all rows give a size; the values are once, few, many and, for expanded clones, a class.

d_call clone_size j_call v_call cdr3_nt cdr3_aa
NA once TRBJ2-7 TRBV10-2 TGCGCCAGCAGTGAATTTTTTCGTGGAGGGGCAAACCCTGGCTACGAGCAGTACTTC CASSEFFRGGANPGYEQYF
TRBD1 NA TRBJ1-3 TRBV11-3 TGTGCCAGCAGTCGTCCAGGGGGCTCTGGAAACACCATATATTTT CASSRPGGSGNTIYF
NA few TRBJ1-1 TRBV30 TGTGCCTGGGCCATGGGACAGAACACTGAAGCTTTCTTT CAWAMGQNTEAFF
TRBD1 NA TRBJ1-2 TRBV5-5 TGTGCCAGCAGCTTAACAGGGGAGCATGGCTACACCTTC CASSLTGEHGYTF
TRBD2 NA TRBJ2-1 TRBV6-6 TGTGCCAGCAGCCAGATAGCGGGAGTATTCTCCAATGAGCAGTTCTTC CASSQIAGVFSNEQFF
TRBD1 NA TRBJ1-4 TRBV6-2/TRBV6-3 TGTGCCAGCAGTTACCCGACTGACAGGGTCGGTAATGAAAAACTGTTTTTT CASSYPTDRVGNEKLFF
TRBD1 NA TRBJ2-3 TRBV5-1 TGCGCCAGCAGCGCAGGGGGCCACCTTAGCACAGATACGCAGTATTTT CASSAGGHLSTDTQYF
TRBD1 NA TRBJ1-2 TRBV14 TGTGCCAGCAGCCAAGGCAGACAGGGAAGGGATGGCTACACCTTC CASSQGRQGRDGYTF
NA NA TRBJ2-1 TRBV7-2 TGTGCCAGCAGCTTAGAACTAGCTCCTAGCTCCTACAATGAGCAGTTCTTC CASSLELAPSSYNEQFF
NA NA TRBJ1-1 TRBV5-5 TGTGCCAGCAGCCGACCCGCGGGGTTGACGGCTGAAGCTTTCTTT CASSRPAGLTAEAFF
NA few TRBJ2-2 TRBV9 TGTGCCAGCAGCGGAGGTTTGCGGGGGAACACCGGGGAGCTGTTTTTT CASSGGLRGNTGELFF
TRBD1 NA TRBJ1-2 TRBV27 TGTGCCAGCAGTAAGGGGACAGGAAAAGAGGGGCACTATGGCTACACCTTC CASSKGTGKEGHYGYTF
NA NA TRBJ2-5 TRBV24-1 TGTGCCACCAGTGATGAAGGGACATTAGCCCAAGAGACCCAGTACTTC CATSDEGTLAQETQYF
TRBD1 NA TRBJ2-5 TRBV2 TGTGCCAGCAGTGACGGCCGGGACAGCTTTGGGGGGACCCAGTACTTC CASSDGRDSFGGTQYF
TRBD2 NA TRBJ2-2 TRBV11-3 TGTGCCAGCAGCTTGGGACTAGCGGCAGCGAACACCGGGGAGCTGTTTTTT CASSLGLAAANTGELFF
NA NA TRBJ2-1 TRBV13 TGTGCCAGCAGCTCCGACAATTCCGATGAGCAGTTCTTC CASSSDNSDEQFF
TRBD2 NA TRBJ2-1 TRBV10-3 TGTGCCATCTCGGCCGCGGGAGCGGGATACAATGAGCAGTTCTTC CAISAAGAGYNEQFF
NA few TRBJ2-5 TRBV7-2 TGTGCCAGCAGCCTAAACGCAGGGGTCCAAGAGACCCAGTACTTC CASSLNAGVQETQYF
TRBD2 NA TRBJ2-2 TRBV19 TGTGCCAGTAGTATAGTTGGGGCCACTAGCGGCGGGGAGCTGTTTTTT CASSIVGATSGGELFF
NA once TRBJ1-2 TRBV11-3 TGTGCCAGCAGCCTGAATACAGGGGGCTACACCTTC CASSLNTGGYTF